The next 16 T cell receptor beta chains were all read from a single sample in a study of T cells in women clearing cervical HPV infection. Only in-frame clones appear in the TCRdb table, and some are missing; sequencing was by immunoSEQ multiplex PCR. The sample shows about 16,000 clones, and 10% to 13% sits with its ten largest clones. Material for sequencing was blood buffy coat. The receptors were sampled from a woman between 18 and 70 years old with a cervical HPV16 infection that either progressed to CIN3+ or cleared (not recorded which).

Remarks on this clone: Sequencing ends 3 residues short of the CDR3 end; the germline J gene provides the rest. V gene TRBV20-1 combines with J gene TRBJ1-1; maybe TRBD1 (5 bases). V gave up 3 bases and J gave up 4 bases, with 12 bases separating them. The germline CDR1 and CDR2 sequences are DFQATT and SNEGSKA (reference sequence). CDR3 size: 13 residues. The CDR3: CSASKQGGTEAFF. The DNA read from the CDR3 is TGCAGTGCTAGTAAGCAGGGTGGCACTGAA.

As for this clone: The sequence runs out 3 residues before the end of the CDR3; the remainder is reconstructed from the germline J gene. The V call is TRBV28, the J call TRBJ1-6; D gene ambiguous. CDR1 and CDR2 (germline): MDHEN, SYDVKM. This CDR3 contains 14 residues. Trimming took 8 bases from V and 4 from J, leaving 12 bases between them. The part of the CDR3 DNA that was read is TGTGCCAGCGGGGAGCGCGGGTATAATTCACCC. It translates to CASGERGYNSP. The CDR3 as a whole reads CASGERGYNSPLHF.

The CDR3 bases that were read are TGTGCCAGCAGTAGGGCCTTGAACACTGAA. Amino acid sequence: CASSRALNTE. The whole CDR3 sequence reads CASSRALNTEAFF. The chain recombines TRBV6-2 or TRBV6-3 with TRBJ1-1; no firm D call. The read gets to within 3 residues of the CDR3 end, and the germline J gene fills in the rest. V lost 5 bases to trimming and J lost 0 bases, with 7 bases between them. Germline lookup yields CDR1 MNHEY and CDR2 SVGEGT. The CDR3 length is 13 residues.

Concerning this clone itself: The read ends 3 residues before the CDR3 terminus; that terminus is restored from the germline J gene. The V gene is TRBV7-6, the J gene TRBJ2-3, with TRBD1 matching 7 bases. The CDR3 totals 15 residues. Germline loops: CDR1 SGHVS, CDR2 FNYEAQ. This CDR3 is CASSILQGVGETQYF. The CDR3 DNA, read in part, is TGTGCCAGCAGCATTCTTCAGGGGGTGGGGGAGACG.

This clone is identified as medium-sized from frequency. The read halts 3 residues ahead of the CDR3 end, with the missing end drawn from the germline J gene. This chain connects TRBV14 to TRBJ2-7; 8 bases map to TRBD1. Trimming removed 4 bases from V and 1 base from J; junction bases left unmatched: 3. The CDR3 is made up of 14 amino acids. Germline-derived CDR1 and CDR2 are SGHDN and FVKESK. CDR3 DNA (partial): TGTGCCAGCAGCCCGACAGGGGATTCCTACGAG. This sequence encodes CASSPTGDSYE. The CDR3 in its entirety is CASSPTGDSYEQYF. Full variable domain (outside the CDR3, taken from reference TRBV14 and TRBJ2-7): EAGVTQFPSHSVIEKGQTVTLRCDPISGHDNLYWYRRVMGKEIKFLLHFVKESKQDESGMPNNRFLAERTGGTYSTLKVQPAELEDSGVYFCASSPTGDSYEQYFGPGTRLTVT.

With regard to this clone: The DNA ends 3 residues before the CDR3 does, and the rest of the CDR3 is filled in from the germline J gene. The genes are TRBV24-1 and TRBJ1-2; D is ambiguous. The germline CDR1 and CDR2 sequences are KGHDR and SFDVKD. The CDR3 length is 14 residues. CDR3 DNA, as far as it was read: TGTGCCACCAGTGATTCCGGACTCGTAGGAGGC. This gives the protein CATSDSGLVGG. The full CDR3 sequence reads CATSDSGLVGGYTF.

On this clone: The sequenced fragment ends 3 residues before the CDR3 boundary, so the rest is inferred from the germline J gene. The J gene is TRBJ2-3, the V gene TRBV20-1; 11 bases are a match to TRBD2. The germline CDR1 and CDR2 sequences are DFQATT and SNEGSKA (reference sequence). The CDR3 loop spans 14 amino acids. The CDR3 bases that were read are TGCAGTGCTAGGTTCACTAGCGGGGGAGAGACG. It yields the protein CSARFTSGGET. In full, the CDR3 reads CSARFTSGGETQYF.

As concerns this clone: The junction differs from germline at one of its ends, possibly a read error. The read terminates 3 residues before the CDR3 end, so the remaining end is supplied by the germline J gene. The chain joins TRBV4-2 to TRBJ2-3, with unresolved D. CDR1 and CDR2 (germline): LGHNA, YNFKEQ. The CDR3 loop spans 15 amino acids. The part of the CDR3 DNA that was read is TGCGCCAGCAGCCAGTCAATAACTAGCACAGATACG. Protein product: CASSQSITSTDT. The entire CDR3 reads CASSQSITSTDTQYF.

With respect to this clone: The CDR3 goes on 3 residues after the read ends, and that part is filled in from the germline J gene. V is TRBV19 and J is TRBJ2-4, with D unclear. The CDR3 contains 14 residues. Germline V gene lookup returns CDR1 LNHDA and CDR2 SQIVND (reference sequence). CDR3 region: CASSIDPTNYGQYF. The CDR3 bases that were read are TGTGCCAGTAGTATAGATCCAACTAACTATGGT. Full variable domain (remainder filled in from reference TRBV19 and TRBJ2-4): DGGITQSPKYLFRKEGQNVTLSCEQNLNHDAMYWYRQDPGQGLRLIYYSQIVNDFQKGDIAEGYSVSREKKESFPLTVTSAQKNPTAFYLCASSIDPTNYGQYFGAGTRLSVL.

Comment on this clone: Read coverage stops 3 residues before the CDR3 terminus; the germline J gene supplies the remainder. The rearrangement uses TRBV10-1 and TRBJ1-1; TRBD1 aligns across 7 bases. The J segment lost 0 bases and the V segment lost 3 bases, leaving 4 bases of the junction unmatched. Germline CDR1 and CDR2: WNHNN and SYGVQD (reference sequence). The CDR3 loop spans 15 amino acids. CDR3 sequence: CASSDSTGMNTEAFF. The part of the CDR3 DNA that was read is TGCGCCAGCAGTGACTCGACAGGGATGAACACTGAA.

Turning to this clone: Read sequence stops 3 residues before the CDR3 end, and the germline J gene provides the missing end. The chain carries TRBV2 and TRBJ1-1, with D perhaps matching TRBD1 (6 bases). In germline, CDR1 is SNHLY, CDR2 FYNNEI. Trimming took off 3 bases at V and 1 base at J, with 15 bases between the two ends. The CDR3 runs 16 residues. The CDR3 DNA, read in part, is TGTGCCAGCAGTGACTTAACCGGGACAAAGAACACTGAA. Protein sequence: CASSDLTGTKNTE. The entire CDR3 sequence reads CASSDLTGTKNTEAFF.

Turning to this clone: The CDR3 is cut off 3 residues early in the read; its end comes from the germline J gene. This chain connects TRBV7-3 to TRBJ2-5; D unclear. The length of the CDR3 is 13 residues. Per the germline V gene, CDR1 is SGHTA and CDR2 is FQGTGA. CDR3 residues: CASSLVYTDTQYF. CDR3 DNA, as far as it was read: TGTGCCAGCAGCTTAGTCTACACAGATACC.

A word on this clone: The CDR3 end is not reached by the read, which stops 3 residues before it; the germline J gene fills it in. The chain is built from TRBV7-6 and TRBJ1-4, with D maybe TRBD1 (6 bases). The germline gives CDR1 SGHVS, CDR2 FNYEAQ. The CDR3 extends over 17 amino acids. Partial CDR3 DNA: TGTGCCAGCAGCGATACCGTCCGGGGGGCATTGAATTCACCA. Its protein product is CASSDTVRGALNSP. The whole CDR3 protein reads CASSDTVRGALNSPLFF.

Details on this clone: The sequence runs out 3 residues before the end of the CDR3; the remainder is reconstructed from the germline J gene. This chain joins TRBV7-2 and TRBJ2-7, with a possible D match to TRBD2 (6 bases). Deletions cut 5 bases from V and 5 bases from J, with 16 bases between. CDR1 and CDR2 from the germline V gene are SGHTA and FQGNSA. There are 14 residues in the CDR3. The part of the CDR3 DNA that was read is TGTGCCAGCAGCCCCCGTGCGGGGCCGAACGAG. As protein: CASSPRAGPNE. The complete CDR3 protein is CASSPRAGPNEQYF.

As regards this clone: Read coverage stops 3 residues before the CDR3 terminus; the germline J gene supplies the remainder. The gene calls are TRBV7-2 and TRBJ1-2; D uncertain. CDR1 is SGHTA and CDR2 is FQGNSA in the germline V gene. The CDR3 length is 14 residues. CDR3 DNA, as far as it was read: TGTGCCAGCAGCTTAGTTGCGGGCGCTCAAGGC. This gives the protein CASSLVAGAQG. The full CDR3 is CASSLVAGAQGYTF.

Comment on this clone: The read gets to within 3 residues of the CDR3 end, and the germline J gene fills in the rest. Other DNA sequences of this sample code for an identical CDR3. The chain recombines TRBV19 with TRBJ1-2; D ambiguous. The germline gives CDR1 LNHDA, CDR2 SQIVND (reference sequence). The CDR3 loop spans 13 amino acids. This chain's CDR3 is CASSIRSSYDYTF. The CDR3 bases that were read are TGTGCCAGTAGTATCAGGAGCTCCTACGAC. Filled out from reference TRBV19 and TRBJ1-2, the complete variable domain reads DGGITQSPKYLFRKEGQNVTLSCEQNLNHDAMYWYRQDPGQGLRLIYYSQIVNDFQKGDIAEGYSVSREKKESFPLTVTSAQKNPTAFYLCASSIRSSYDYTFGSGTRLTVV.